Presented here are 24 T cell receptor beta chains from one specimen sequenced in a study of CD8+CD57+ T cells in acquired aplastic anemia. CDR3 and TCR beta VDJ profiling relied on genomic DNA as the template. TCRdb itself ran the reads through MiXCR, one entry per CDR3 protein. The sample records about 160,000 distinct CDR3 sequences, approximately 40% being singletons. The specimen was sorted CD4+, CD8+, or CD8+CD57+ T cells (not recorded which) from PBMCs. The receptors stem from a human donor in good health.

The chain couples TRBV19 to TRBJ1-2, with TRBD1 matching 8 bases. Germline V gene data show CDR1 as LNHDA and CDR2 as SQIVND (reference sequence). The CDR3 runs to 14 residues. V was clipped by 5 bases and J by 8 bases; unmatched bases: 10. The CDR3 DNA is TGTGCCAGTAGTGGGAGTCAGGGGGCGTCGGGCTACACCTTC. It specifies CASSGSQGASGYTF.

This clonotype was seen at least ten times. The V and J genes are TRBV6-1 and TRBJ1-6; TRBD1 might be the D (5 bases). This CDR3 contains 15 residues. Trimming left V 5 bases short and J 7 bases short, with 15 bases between. Germline V CDR1 and CDR2: MNHNS, SASEGT. CDR3 DNA: TGTGCCAGCAGTTGGCAGGGACGGGGGAATTCACCCCTCCACTTT. Protein: CASSWQGRGNSPLHF.

Comment on this clonotype: A much larger clone lies one base from this, so it may be a read error. The chain joins TRBV6-6 to TRBJ2-1; D unclear. V gave up 6 bases and J gave up 9 bases, with 6 bases separating them. The CDR3 length is 10 residues. CDR1 is MNHNY, CDR2 SVGAGI, per germline (reference sequence). The CDR3 loop reads CASRYGEQFF. The CDR3 nucleotides read TGTGCCAGCAGATACGGTGAGCAGTTCTTC.

Remarks on this clonotype: Possible read error: a much larger clone is one base away. This chain uses TRBV5-4 with TRBJ1-1; 9 positions agree with TRBD1. Germline loops: CDR1 SGHNT, CDR2 YYREEE (reference sequence). The V gene end was trimmed by 4 bases and the J gene end by 4 bases; junction bases not matched to a gene: 8. CDR3 length equals 15 residues. The CDR3 sequence is CASSRRDREATEAFF. CDR3 nucleotides: TGTGCCAGCAGCCGACGGGACAGGGAGGCCACTGAAGCTTTCTTT.

This clonotype appeared many times. The chain carries TRBV6-5 and TRBJ1-1, with 7 bases identical to TRBD1. Unmatched junction bases numbered 1, after V lost 4 bases and J lost 5 bases. From germline, CDR1 is MNHEY and CDR2 SVGAGI. The CDR3 is 12 residues long. DNA for the CDR3: TGTGCCAGCAGTTCGGGACAGACTGAAGCTTTCTTT. It yields the protein CASSSGQTEAFF.

A note on this clonotype: A read error may be the cause here, since a much bigger clone is one base away. V is TRBV19 and J is TRBJ1-5; D remains unclear. CDR1 is LNHDA and CDR2 is SQIVND in the germline V gene (reference sequence). The CDR3 runs to 13 residues. CDR3 sequence: CAGSIDVTRPQHF. CDR3 DNA: TGTGCCGGTAGTATAGATGTCACACGGCCCCAGCATTTT.

There are many counts of this clonotype. This sequence joins TRBV9 and TRBJ1-2; 9 nucleotides agree with TRBD1. Germline CDR1 and CDR2: SGDLS and YYNGEE. V lost 2 bases, J lost 2 bases, and 7 bases stayed unmatched. The CDR3 covers 16 residues. The CDR3 here is CASSVAADRGNYGYTF. DNA of the CDR3: TGTGCCAGCAGCGTCGCAGCCGACAGGGGGAACTATGGCTACACCTTC.

The chain combines TRBV6-1 with TRBJ2-7; 7 bases are shared with TRBD1. CDR1 is MNHNS and CDR2 is SASEGT in the germline V gene. V gave up 4 bases and J gave up 5 bases; unmatched junction bases: 8. The CDR3 extends over 14 amino acids. The CDR3 nucleotides read TGTGCCAGCAGTGCGGGACGGGACAGCGACGAGCAGTACTTC. This translates into CASSAGRDSDEQYF.

Note on this clonotype: A much bigger clone sits one base away, suggesting this may be a read error. This CDR3 is CASSFETANTEAFF. CDR3 DNA: TGCGCCAGCAGCTTCGAGACAGCAAACACTGAAGCTTTCTTT. The V and J genes are TRBV5-1 and TRBJ1-1; tentatively, D is TRBD1 (5 bases). This CDR3 region has 14 residues. Trimming removed 2 bases at V and 2 bases at J, with 10 bases between. Germline lookup yields CDR1 SGHRS and CDR2 YFSETQ.

The chain uses TRBV11-1 and TRBJ2-1; 8 nucleotides match TRBD2. Germline assignment: CDR1 SGHAT and CDR2 FQDESV (reference sequence). V was pared by 9 bases and J by 0 bases, with 13 bases of the junction left unmatched. The CDR3 runs to 17 residues. CDR3 amino acids: CASTVTGGVSSYNEQFF. CDR3 nucleotide sequence: TGTGCCAGTACAGTTACGGGGGGGGTGAGCTCCTACAATGAGCAGTTCTTC.

This clonotype occurred many times. The gene calls are TRBV7-3 and TRBJ1-3, with D unresolved. V lost 5 bases and J lost 0, with 11 bases in between. Germline lookup yields CDR1 SGHTA and CDR2 FQGTGA. The CDR3 is 15 amino acids. DNA of the CDR3: TGTGCCAGCAGCCTCACAAGAGACTCTGGAAACACCATATATTTT. Translating gives CASSLTRDSGNTIYF.

V is TRBV10-3 and J is TRBJ2-7, with D possibly TRBD2 on 5 matching bases. The CDR3 is 12 residues long. Trimming removed 10 bases at V and 2 bases at J, with 12 bases between. Germline lookup yields CDR1 ENHRY and CDR2 SYGVKD. CDR3 sequence reads: CATRAPAYEQYF. The CDR3 DNA is TGTGCCACGCGGGCCCCCGCCTACGAGCAGTACTTC.

Ten or more counts support this clonotype. The J gene is TRBJ2-1, the V gene TRBV2; D may be TRBD2 (5 bases). The CDR3 runs to 13 residues. CDR1 and CDR2 (germline): SNHLY, FYNNEI. Deletions cut 2 bases from V and 9 bases from J, with 11 bases between. The CDR3 nucleotides are TGTGCCAGCAGTGAAAGGGAGATTGGTGAGCAGTTCTTC. Amino acids: CASSEREIGEQFF. Full variable domain (outside the CDR3, taken from reference TRBV2 and TRBJ2-1): EPEVTQTPSHQVTQMGQEVILRCVPISNHLYFYWYRQILGQKVEFLVSFYNNEISEKSEIFDDQFSVERPDGSNFTLKIRSTKLEDSAMYFCASSEREIGEQFFGPGTRLTVL.

This chain joins TRBV12-5 and TRBJ2-7, with TRBD1 matching 8 bases. Losses at the gene ends were 5 bases for V and 0 bases for J; bases not matched to a gene: 9. The CDR3 sequence is 16 residues long. Germline CDR1 and CDR2: LGHNT and FRNRAP. CDR3 bases: TGTGCTAGTGGTCAGCCCCGGGACAGGATCTCCTACGAGCAGTACTTC. This codes for CASGQPRDRISYEQYF.

This clonotype has at least ten counts. The chain carries TRBV19 and TRBJ2-7; possible D gene TRBD1, 6 bases. CDR1 LNHDA and CDR2 SQIVND come from the germline V gene (reference sequence). The CDR3 runs 16 residues. V lost 6 bases, J lost 3 bases, and 21 bases lay in between. The CDR3 DNA is TGTGCCAGTAGCCCACGCCAGGGGTCCCCTCACTACGAGCAGTACTTC. Encoded protein: CASSPRQGSPHYEQYF. The full variable domain, completed using reference TRBV19 and TRBJ2-7, is DGGITQSPKYLFRKEGQNVTLSCEQNLNHDAMYWYRQDPGQGLRLIYYSQIVNDFQKGDIAEGYSVSREKKESFPLTVTSAQKNPTAFYLCASSPRQGSPHYEQYFGPGTRLTVT.

The chain combines TRBV24-1 with TRBJ2-1; the match to TRBD2 covers 11 bases. Germline assignment: CDR1 KGHDR and CDR2 SFDVKD. This CDR3 spans 14 amino acids. V lost 5 bases to trimming and J lost 5 bases; unmatched junction nucleotides: 1. Here the CDR3 DNA reads TGTGCCACCAGTGGTAGCGGGGGGGACAATGAGCAGTTCTTC. This sequence encodes CATSGSGGDNEQFF.

The chain links TRBV6-1 to TRBJ1-1; tentative D call: TRBD1 (6 bases). The germline V gene has CDR1 MNHNS and CDR2 SASEGT. The CDR3 runs 15 residues. V was trimmed by 7 bases and J by 3 bases, leaving 18 bases between them. The CDR3 is CASTHDRGRHTEAFF. As DNA, the CDR3 is TGTGCCAGCACTCATGACCGGGGGCGACACACTGAAGCTTTCTTT.

The chain carries TRBV24-1 and TRBJ2-2, with 11 bases matching TRBD1. Per the germline V gene, CDR1 is KGHDR and CDR2 is SFDVKD. This CDR3 is 16 amino acids long. The V gene end was trimmed by 3 bases and the J gene end by 7 bases; junction bases not matched to a gene: 6. CDR3 residues: CATSDRTGGRSGELFF. CDR3 coding DNA: TGTGCCACCAGTGATAGGACAGGGGGCAGAAGCGGGGAGCTGTTTTTT.

This clonotype was seen a handful of times. This chain connects TRBV20-1 to TRBJ2-1; tentative D call: TRBD2 (6 bases). Germline V gene data show CDR1 as DFQATT and CDR2 as SNEGSKA (reference sequence). The V end lost 2 bases, the J end lost 4 bases, and 12 bases lay between the germline ends. There are 14 residues in the CDR3. In DNA, the CDR3 is TGCAGTGCTAGAACCAGCGGGCCTTACAATGAGCAGTTCTTC. This gives the protein CSARTSGPYNEQFF.

A few counts support this clonotype. The rearrangement joins TRBV3-1 to TRBJ2-2; D remains ambiguous. V was trimmed by 6 bases and J by 8 bases, leaving 10 bases between them. This CDR3 has 12 amino acids. From germline, CDR1 is LGHDT and CDR2 YNNKEL (reference sequence). The CDR3 sequence is CASSPTGGELFF. DNA for the CDR3: TGTGCCAGCAGTCCGACCGGTGGGGAGCTGTTTTTT.

This clonotype has ten or more counts. The genes are TRBV20-1 and TRBJ2-5, with a weak D call TRBD1 (5 bases). Trimming removed 0 bases at V and 3 bases at J, with 11 bases between. This CDR3 has 14 residues. The germline V gene has CDR1 DFQATT and CDR2 SNEGSKA (reference sequence). CDR3 DNA: TGCAGTGCTAGAGAGGCCAGGGTAGAAGAGACCCAGTACTTC. This encodes CSAREARVEETQYF.

This rearrangement joins TRBV20-1 to TRBJ2-3; 12 bases align to TRBD2. Germline CDR1 DFQATT, CDR2 SNEGSKA (reference sequence). The CDR3 extends over 15 amino acids. Trimming removed 6 bases from V and 3 bases from J; junction bases left unmatched: 7. CDR3 DNA sequence: TGCAGTGCCACTAGCGGGGGGCGGGAGACAGATACGCAGTATTTT. This translates into CSATSGGRETDTQYF.

This clonotype was seen ten or more times. This sequence joins TRBV7-3 and TRBJ2-5; 13 bases fit TRBD2. V gave up 0 bases and J gave up 5 bases; unmatched junction bases: 9. In germline, CDR1 is SGHTA, CDR2 FQGTGA. There are 18 residues in the CDR3. The CDR3 spells CASSLTGLAGSGGETQYF. DNA for the CDR3: TGTGCCAGCAGCTTAACGGGACTAGCGGGGTCCGGCGGGGAGACCCAGTACTTC.

The sample holds many counts of this clonotype. The rearrangement uses TRBV19 and TRBJ1-1; 8 nucleotides agree with TRBD1. Per germline, CDR1 LNHDA and CDR2 SQIVND (reference sequence). Trimming took 5 bases from V and 6 from J; bases not matched to a gene: 5. This CDR3 comprises 13 residues. For the CDR3, the DNA is TGTGCCAGTAGTGCCGACAGGGGCGCTGAAGCTTTCTTT. Its translation: CASSADRGAEAFF.